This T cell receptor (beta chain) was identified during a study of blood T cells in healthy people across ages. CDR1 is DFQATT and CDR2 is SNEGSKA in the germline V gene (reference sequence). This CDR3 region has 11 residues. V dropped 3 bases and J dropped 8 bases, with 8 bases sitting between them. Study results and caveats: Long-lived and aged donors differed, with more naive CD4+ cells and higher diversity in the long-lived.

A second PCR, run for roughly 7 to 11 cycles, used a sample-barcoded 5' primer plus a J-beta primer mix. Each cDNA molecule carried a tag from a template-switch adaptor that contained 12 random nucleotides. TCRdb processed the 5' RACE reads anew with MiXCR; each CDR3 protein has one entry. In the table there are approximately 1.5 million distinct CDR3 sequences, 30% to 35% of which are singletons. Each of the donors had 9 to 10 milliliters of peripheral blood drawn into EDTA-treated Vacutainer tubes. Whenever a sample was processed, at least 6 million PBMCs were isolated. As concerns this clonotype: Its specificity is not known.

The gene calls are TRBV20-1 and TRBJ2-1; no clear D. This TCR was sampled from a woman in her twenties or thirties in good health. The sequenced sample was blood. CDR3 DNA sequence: TGCAGTGCTAGGTTAGGTGATGAGCAGTTCTTC. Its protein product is CSARLGDEQFF.